This is a list of T cell receptor beta chains from one sample in a study of blood T cell repertoires in COVID-19. Assay used: immunoSEQ multiplex PCR; TCRdb lists only in-frame clones, some missing. The sample lists about 86,000 clones; roughly 86% were seen once. Sequencing was carried out using peripheral blood. The source is an elderly woman with acute or convalescent COVID-19. CDR3s include the opening cysteine and the closing phenylalanine or tryptophan. Each record gives: V gene, D gene, J gene, CDR3 protein. The D gene is left open where the match is weak.

V gene: TRBV20-1; D gene: .; J gene: TRBJ2-5; CDR3 protein: CSAMQETQYF
V gene: TRBV6-5; D gene: .; J gene: TRBJ1-6; CDR3 protein: CASSYSLVQGNSPLHF
V gene: TRBV5-1; D gene: TRBD1; J gene: TRBJ1-6; CDR3 protein: CASSPRQGANSPLHF
V gene: TRBV6-1; D gene: .; J gene: TRBJ2-5; CDR3 protein: CASSEGVRATIPGTQYF
V gene: TRBV9; D gene: .; J gene: TRBJ2-2; CDR3 protein: CASSVTTGNTGELFF
V gene: TRBV5-8; D gene: .; J gene: TRBJ1-1; CDR3 protein: CASSRGSPEAFF
V gene: TRBV19; D gene: .; J gene: TRBJ1-5; CDR3 protein: CASTPGLSNQPQHF
V gene: TRBV11-2; D gene: TRBD1; J gene: TRBJ1-6; CDR3 protein: CASSATGGLSYNSPLHF
V gene: TRBV28; D gene: .; J gene: TRBJ1-1; CDR3 protein: CASSFGQMNTEAFF
V gene: TRBV6-1; D gene: .; J gene: TRBJ2-1; CDR3 protein: CASRQDSWDEQFF
V gene: TRBV19; D gene: TRBD2; J gene: TRBJ2-7; CDR3 protein: CASSRTGTNYEQYF
V gene: TRBV3-1/TRBV3-2; D gene: .; J gene: TRBJ2-1; CDR3 protein: CASSQDISEQFF
V gene: TRBV21-1; D gene: .; J gene: TRBJ2-7; CDR3 protein: CASSKRLCHYEQYF
V gene: TRBV7-9; D gene: TRBD1; J gene: TRBJ1-4; CDR3 protein: CASSAGQGTNPNEKLFF
V gene: TRBV7-8; D gene: TRBD2; J gene: TRBJ2-1; CDR3 protein: CASSLIPSGGALEQFF
V gene: TRBV4-1; D gene: .; J gene: TRBJ1-1; CDR3 protein: CASSQEELRNTEAFF
V gene: TRBV3-1/TRBV3-2; D gene: .; J gene: TRBJ2-2; CDR3 protein: CASSLSGTRVSTGELFF
V gene: TRBV2; D gene: .; J gene: TRBJ2-1; CDR3 protein: CASSEEILRSYNEQFF
V gene: TRBV3-1/TRBV3-2; D gene: .; J gene: TRBJ2-3; CDR3 protein: CASSDILDTQYF
V gene: TRBV19; D gene: .; J gene: TRBJ1-6; CDR3 protein: CASSIQGTHSPLHF
V gene: TRBV7-9; D gene: TRBD1; J gene: TRBJ2-6; CDR3 protein: CASSLGTGLWANVLTF
V gene: TRBV9; D gene: .; J gene: TRBJ1-3; CDR3 protein: CASSVAGGDTGNTIYF
V gene: TRBV2; D gene: TRBD1; J gene: TRBJ1-2; CDR3 protein: CASRPDRAGNQGYTF
V gene: TRBV3-1/TRBV3-2; D gene: .; J gene: TRBJ2-7; CDR3 protein: CASSQGTPFGYEQYF
V gene: TRBV6-5; D gene: TRBD2; J gene: TRBJ2-3; CDR3 protein: CASTGLAGGQDTQYF
V gene: TRBV28; D gene: .; J gene: TRBJ2-2; CDR3 protein: CASRISGLNTGELFF
V gene: TRBV5-4; D gene: TRBD1; J gene: TRBJ2-3; CDR3 protein: CASSLGLRDRDTDTQYF
V gene: TRBV6-1; D gene: .; J gene: TRBJ2-7; CDR3 protein: CASSEQAGDISGQYF
V gene: TRBV4-1; D gene: .; J gene: TRBJ1-1; CDR3 protein: CASSQRWGGVTTEAFF
V gene: TRBV11-2; D gene: TRBD1; J gene: TRBJ2-7; CDR3 protein: CASSRGQGVYEQYF
V gene: TRBV18; D gene: TRBD1; J gene: TRBJ1-2; CDR3 protein: CASSPYGQGNGYTF
V gene: TRBV4-2; D gene: TRBD1; J gene: TRBJ1-2; CDR3 protein: CASSQVTGTGWSGYTF
V gene: TRBV6-5; D gene: .; J gene: TRBJ1-1; CDR3 protein: CASTPGYTEAFF
V gene: TRBV5-4; D gene: TRBD1; J gene: TRBJ2-5; CDR3 protein: CASSSKGQGQETQYF
V gene: TRBV3-1/TRBV3-2; D gene: TRBD1; J gene: TRBJ1-4; CDR3 protein: CASSMRGPVEKLFF
V gene: TRBV5-4; D gene: TRBD1; J gene: TRBJ1-3; CDR3 protein: CASSLIKGGGFFSGNTIYF
V gene: TRBV9; D gene: .; J gene: TRBJ2-3; CDR3 protein: CASSVSGGYTDTQYF
V gene: TRBV5-1; D gene: TRBD1; J gene: TRBJ2-3; CDR3 protein: CASSSGTGMDTQYF
V gene: TRBV6-6; D gene: TRBD1; J gene: TRBJ2-7; CDR3 protein: CASSPGQTYEQYF
V gene: TRBV5-1; D gene: TRBD1; J gene: TRBJ2-4; CDR3 protein: CASSAGQVGKNIQYF
V gene: TRBV10-3; D gene: .; J gene: TRBJ1-2; CDR3 protein: CAIRYEAGMEGYTF
V gene: TRBV6-5; D gene: TRBD2; J gene: TRBJ2-7; CDR3 protein: CAGGRTAYEQYF
V gene: TRBV7-9; D gene: TRBD1; J gene: TRBJ1-6; CDR3 protein: CASSLVSGAGGSPLHF
V gene: TRBV25-1; D gene: .; J gene: TRBJ1-4; CDR3 protein: CASSDHSANNEKLFF
V gene: TRBV14; D gene: TRBD1; J gene: TRBJ1-1; CDR3 protein: CASSPSTGVWAEAFF
V gene: TRBV27; D gene: .; J gene: TRBJ2-2; CDR3 protein: CASSSMPDSTGELFF
V gene: TRBV5-6; D gene: .; J gene: TRBJ1-5; CDR3 protein: CASSARGGYGNQPQHF
V gene: TRBV24-1; D gene: .; J gene: TRBJ1-2; CDR3 protein: CATSDPGAIGYTF
V gene: TRBV4-1; D gene: TRBD1; J gene: TRBJ1-6; CDR3 protein: CASSQDIPTGTFYNSPLHF
V gene: TRBV28; D gene: .; J gene: TRBJ1-1; CDR3 protein: CASSLRPGAGTEAFF
V gene: TRBV18; D gene: TRBD1; J gene: TRBJ2-7; CDR3 protein: CASSEDGTGAYEQYF
V gene: TRBV28; D gene: TRBD1; J gene: TRBJ1-1; CDR3 protein: CASSPPDRGAAEAFF
V gene: TRBV28; D gene: .; J gene: TRBJ2-3; CDR3 protein: CASTGDTDTQYF
V gene: TRBV18; D gene: .; J gene: TRBJ2-2; CDR3 protein: CASSPSRAEVAGELFF
V gene: TRBV15; D gene: TRBD1; J gene: TRBJ1-1; CDR3 protein: CATSRGQGLMNTEAFF